This paragraph reports one TCR beta chain. Its target is unknown. The method was immunoSEQ multiplex PCR; TCRdb's version includes in-frame clones alone and lacks a portion of them. The sample has 110,000 to 150,000 clones, more than 80% seen once. This record comes from a study of T cell responses to AZD1222 COVID-19 vaccine. Study overall: Pooled samples include second doses given at about 4 or 12 weeks.

Study-wide findings and caveats: Clonal diversity may have been underestimated, and the donors were mostly white British, with more females than males. Baseline seropositivity characterized only a handful of AZD1222 recipients. Of spike-specific TCRs, nearly half reportedly target regions left unmutated in variants.

The input for sequencing was peripheral blood, taken on day 0 of AZD1222 vaccination. The source is an adult in good health.

The CDR3 is CATSGHFGDTIYF. The CDR3 DNA reads as TGTGCCACCAGTGGACATTTCGGAGACACCATATATTTT. The chain employs TRBV15 and TRBJ1-3, with D perhaps matching TRBD1 (5 bases). Trimming shortened V by 6 bases and J by 8 bases, and 14 bases separated the two germline ends. CDR3 length: 13 residues. Germline lookup yields CDR1 LNHNV and CDR2 YYDKDF (reference sequence).